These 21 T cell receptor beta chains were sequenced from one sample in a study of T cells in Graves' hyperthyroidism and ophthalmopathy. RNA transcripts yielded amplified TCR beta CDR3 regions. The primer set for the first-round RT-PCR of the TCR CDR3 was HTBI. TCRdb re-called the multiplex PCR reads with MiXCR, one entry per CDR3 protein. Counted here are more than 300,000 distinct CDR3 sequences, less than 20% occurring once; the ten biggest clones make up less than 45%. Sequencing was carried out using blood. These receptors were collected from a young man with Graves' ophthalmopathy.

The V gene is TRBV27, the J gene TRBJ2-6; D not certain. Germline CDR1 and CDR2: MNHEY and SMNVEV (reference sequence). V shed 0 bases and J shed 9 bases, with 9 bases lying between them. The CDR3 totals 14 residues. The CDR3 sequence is CASSLSRPSNVLTF. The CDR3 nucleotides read TGTGCCAGCAGTTTATCGCGGCCCAGCAACGTCCTGACTTTC. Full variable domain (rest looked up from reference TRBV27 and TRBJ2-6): EAQVTQNPRYLITVTGKKLTVTCSQNMNHEYMSWYRQDPGLGLRQIYYSMNVEVTDKGDVPEGYKVSRKEKRNFPLILESPSPNQTSLYFCASSLSRPSNVLTFGAGSRLTVL.

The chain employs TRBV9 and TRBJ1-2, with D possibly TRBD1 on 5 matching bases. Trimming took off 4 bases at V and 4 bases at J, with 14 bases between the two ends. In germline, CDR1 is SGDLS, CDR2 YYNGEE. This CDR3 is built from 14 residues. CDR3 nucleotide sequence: TGTGCCAGCAGCCCCCCAGGGAGTGCCTATGGCTACACCTTC. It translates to CASSPPGSAYGYTF.

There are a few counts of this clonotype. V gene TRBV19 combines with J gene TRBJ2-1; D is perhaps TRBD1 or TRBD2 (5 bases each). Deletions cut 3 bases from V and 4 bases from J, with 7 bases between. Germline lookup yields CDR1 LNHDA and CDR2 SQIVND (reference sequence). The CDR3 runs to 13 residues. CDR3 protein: CASSIWGYNEQFF. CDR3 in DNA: TGTGCCAGTAGTATCTGGGGGTACAATGAGCAGTTCTTC.

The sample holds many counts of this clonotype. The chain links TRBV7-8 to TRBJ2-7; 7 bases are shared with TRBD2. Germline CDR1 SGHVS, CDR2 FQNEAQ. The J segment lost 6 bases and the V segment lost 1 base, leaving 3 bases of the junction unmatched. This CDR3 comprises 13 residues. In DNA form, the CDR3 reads TGTGCCAGCAGCTTAGGGGGGACTACCGAGCAGTACTTC. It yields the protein CASSLGGTTEQYF. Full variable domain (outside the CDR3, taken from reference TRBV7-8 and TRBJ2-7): GAGVSQSPRYKVAKRGQDVALRCDPISGHVSLFWYQQALGQGPEFLTYFQNEAQLDKSGLPSDRFFAERPEGSVSTLKIQRTQQEDSAVYLCASSLGGTTEQYFGPGTRLTVT.

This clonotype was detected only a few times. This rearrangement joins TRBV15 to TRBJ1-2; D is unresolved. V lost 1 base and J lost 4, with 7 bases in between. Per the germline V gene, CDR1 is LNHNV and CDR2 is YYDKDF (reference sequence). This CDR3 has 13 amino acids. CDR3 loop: CATSRGGLYGYTF. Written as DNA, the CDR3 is TGTGCCACCAGCAGAGGGGGTCTCTATGGCTACACCTTC.

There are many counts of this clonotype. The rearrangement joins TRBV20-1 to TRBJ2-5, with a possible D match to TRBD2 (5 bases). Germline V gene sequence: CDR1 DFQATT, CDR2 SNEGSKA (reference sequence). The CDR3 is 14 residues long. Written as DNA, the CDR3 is TGCAGCTCTAAGACGATACGGGAAATAGAGACCCAGTACTTC. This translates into CSSKTIREIETQYF.

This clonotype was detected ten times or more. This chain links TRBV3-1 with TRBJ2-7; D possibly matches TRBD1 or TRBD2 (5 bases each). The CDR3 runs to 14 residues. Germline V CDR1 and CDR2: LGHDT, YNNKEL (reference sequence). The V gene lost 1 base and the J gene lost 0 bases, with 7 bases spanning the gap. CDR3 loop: CASSQAGASYEQYF. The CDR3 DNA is TGTGCCAGCAGCCAAGCCGGGGCCTCCTACGAGCAGTACTTC.

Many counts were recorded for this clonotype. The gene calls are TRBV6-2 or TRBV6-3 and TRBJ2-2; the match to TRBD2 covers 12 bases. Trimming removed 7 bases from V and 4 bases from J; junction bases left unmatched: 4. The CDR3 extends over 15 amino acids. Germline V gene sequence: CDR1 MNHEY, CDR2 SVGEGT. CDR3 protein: CASNGLAGITGELFF. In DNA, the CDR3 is TGTGCCAGCAACGGACTAGCGGGGATCACCGGGGAGCTGTTTTTT.

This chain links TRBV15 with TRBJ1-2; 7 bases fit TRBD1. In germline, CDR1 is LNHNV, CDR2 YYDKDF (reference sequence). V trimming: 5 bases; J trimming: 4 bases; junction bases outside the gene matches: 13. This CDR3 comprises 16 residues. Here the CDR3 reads CATSLAHPDRAYGYTF. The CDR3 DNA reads TGTGCCACCAGCTTAGCACACCCCGACAGGGCCTATGGCTACACCTTC.

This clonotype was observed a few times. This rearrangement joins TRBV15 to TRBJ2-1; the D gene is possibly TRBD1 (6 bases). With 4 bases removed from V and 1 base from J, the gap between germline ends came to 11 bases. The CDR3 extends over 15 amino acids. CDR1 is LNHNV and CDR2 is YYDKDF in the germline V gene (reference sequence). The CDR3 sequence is CATSIARGSYNEQFF. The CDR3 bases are TGTGCCACCAGCATAGCGAGGGGGTCCTACAATGAGCAGTTCTTC.

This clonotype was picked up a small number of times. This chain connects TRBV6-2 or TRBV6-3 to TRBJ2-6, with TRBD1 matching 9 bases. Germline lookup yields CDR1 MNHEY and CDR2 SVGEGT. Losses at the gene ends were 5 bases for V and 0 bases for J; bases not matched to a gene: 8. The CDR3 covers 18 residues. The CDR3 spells CASSEGTGIFSGANVLTF. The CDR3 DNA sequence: TGTGCCAGCAGTGAGGGGACAGGGATCTTCTCTGGGGCCAACGTCCTGACTTTC.

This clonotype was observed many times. DNA for the CDR3: TGTGCCAGCAGCCAGGATACCCAAGAGACCCAGTACTTC. Protein: CASSQDTQETQYF. The rearrangement uses TRBV11-3 and TRBJ2-5, with D unclear. This CDR3 comprises 13 residues. Germline CDR1 is SGHNT and CDR2 is YENEEA. Trimming removed 5 bases from V and 1 base from J, with 8 bases in between.

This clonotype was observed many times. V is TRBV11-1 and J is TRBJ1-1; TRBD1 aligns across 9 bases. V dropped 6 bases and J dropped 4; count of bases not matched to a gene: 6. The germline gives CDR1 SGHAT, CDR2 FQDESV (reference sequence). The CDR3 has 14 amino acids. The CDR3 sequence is CASRSTGGLTEAFF. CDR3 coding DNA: TGTGCCAGCAGATCAACAGGGGGCCTCACTGAAGCTTTCTTT.

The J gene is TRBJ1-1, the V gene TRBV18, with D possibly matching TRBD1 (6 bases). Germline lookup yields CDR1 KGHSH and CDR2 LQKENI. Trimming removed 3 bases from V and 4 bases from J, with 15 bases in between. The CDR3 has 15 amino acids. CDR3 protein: CASSPKDSKITEAFF. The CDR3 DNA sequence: TGTGCCAGCTCACCCAAGGACAGTAAGATCACTGAAGCTTTCTTT.

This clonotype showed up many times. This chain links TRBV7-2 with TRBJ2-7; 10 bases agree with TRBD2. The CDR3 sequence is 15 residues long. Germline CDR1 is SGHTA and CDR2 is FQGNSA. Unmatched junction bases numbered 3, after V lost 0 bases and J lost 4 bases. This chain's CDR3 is CASSLASGGVYEQYF. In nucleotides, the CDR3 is TGTGCCAGCAGCTTAGCCAGCGGGGGGGTATACGAGCAGTACTTC. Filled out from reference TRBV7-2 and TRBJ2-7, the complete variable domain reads GAGVSQSPSNKVTEKGKDVELRCDPISGHTALYWYRQSLGQGLEFLIYFQGNSAPDKSGLPSDRFSAERTGGSVSTLTIQRTQQEDSAVYLCASSLASGGVYEQYFGPGTRLTVT.

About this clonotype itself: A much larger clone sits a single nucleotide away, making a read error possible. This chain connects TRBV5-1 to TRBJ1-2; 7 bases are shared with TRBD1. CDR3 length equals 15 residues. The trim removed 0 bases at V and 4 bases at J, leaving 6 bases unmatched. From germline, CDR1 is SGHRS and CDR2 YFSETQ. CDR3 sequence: CASSLDGQDFYGYTF. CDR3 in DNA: TGCGCCAGCAGCTTGGATGGACAGGACTTCTATGGCTACACCTTC.

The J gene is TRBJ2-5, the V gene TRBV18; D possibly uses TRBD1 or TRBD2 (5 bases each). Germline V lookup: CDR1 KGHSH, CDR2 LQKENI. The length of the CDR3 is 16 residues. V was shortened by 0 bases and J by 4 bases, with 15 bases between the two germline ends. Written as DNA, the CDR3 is TGTGCCAGCTCACCACCAATGGGACGGGTAGGAGAGACCCAGTACTTC. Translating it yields CASSPPMGRVGETQYF.

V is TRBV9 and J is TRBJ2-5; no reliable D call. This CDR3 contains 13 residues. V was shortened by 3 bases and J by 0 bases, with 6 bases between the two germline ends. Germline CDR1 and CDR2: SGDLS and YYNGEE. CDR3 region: CASSATYQETQYF. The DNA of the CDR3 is TGTGCCAGCAGCGCCACGTACCAAGAGACCCAGTACTTC.

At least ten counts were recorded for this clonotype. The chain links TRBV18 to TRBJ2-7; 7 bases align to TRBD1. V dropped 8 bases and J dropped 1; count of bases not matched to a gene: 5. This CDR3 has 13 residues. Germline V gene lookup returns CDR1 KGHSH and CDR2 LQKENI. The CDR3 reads CASSPTGSYEQYF. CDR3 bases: TGTGCCAGCAGCCCGACAGGGTCCTACGAGCAGTACTTC.

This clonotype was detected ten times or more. The CDR3 here is CASGIDRNTEAFF. The CDR3 bases are TGTGCCAGCGGAATCGACAGGAACACTGAAGCTTTCTTT. The rearrangement joins TRBV2 to TRBJ1-1; D is perhaps TRBD1 (5 bases). CDR1 and CDR2 from the germline V gene are SNHLY and FYNNEI. The V gene lost 8 bases and the J gene lost 1 base, with 11 bases spanning the gap. CDR3 length equals 13 residues.

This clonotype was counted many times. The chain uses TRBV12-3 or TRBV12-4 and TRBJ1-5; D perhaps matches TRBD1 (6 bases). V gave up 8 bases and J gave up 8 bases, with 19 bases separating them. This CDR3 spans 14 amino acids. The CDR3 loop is CASSLEGVGKPQHF. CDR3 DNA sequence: TGTGCCAGCTCCCTAGAGGGGGTGGGGAAGCCCCAGCATTTT.